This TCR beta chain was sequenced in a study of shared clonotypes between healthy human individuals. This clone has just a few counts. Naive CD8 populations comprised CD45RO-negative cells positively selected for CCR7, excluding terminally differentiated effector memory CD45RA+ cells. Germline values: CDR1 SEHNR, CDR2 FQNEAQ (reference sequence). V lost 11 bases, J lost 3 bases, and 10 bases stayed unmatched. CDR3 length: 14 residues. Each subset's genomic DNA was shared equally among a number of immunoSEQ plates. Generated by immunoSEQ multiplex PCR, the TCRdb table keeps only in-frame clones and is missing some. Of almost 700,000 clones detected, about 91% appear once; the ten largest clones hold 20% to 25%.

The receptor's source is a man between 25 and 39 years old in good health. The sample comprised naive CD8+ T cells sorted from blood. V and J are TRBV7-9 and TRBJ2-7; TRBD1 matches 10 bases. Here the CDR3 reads CACQGGTGVYEQYF. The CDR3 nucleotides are TGTGCCTGTCAAGGCGGGACAGGGGTCTACGAGCAGTACTTC.